This T cell receptor (beta chain) was identified in a study of long-term antiretroviral therapy in people with HIV. Prior to DNA extraction, the samples held about 1-11 million cryopreserved PBMC. Survey-level immunoSEQ v3.0 assays were run. Assay: immunoSEQ multiplex PCR; the TCRdb copy retains only in-frame clones and omits some. The repertoire consists of 20,000 to 25,000 clones, with over 80% occurring once and the leading ten covering 12%. Trimming removed 2 bases from V and 5 bases from J, with 6 bases in between. There are 13 residues in the CDR3. In germline, CDR1 is MNHEY, CDR2 SMNVEV (reference sequence).

Sequenced material: unsorted PBMCs, taken 1.6 years after starting antiretroviral therapy. The sequence was obtained from a man aged 40-49 years with HIV. The gene calls are TRBV27 and TRBJ2-2; TRBD1 is a possible D gene (6 bases). The chain's CDR3 is CASSLQGTGELFF. The CDR3 DNA reads TGTGCCAGCAGTTTACAGGGGACCGGGGAGCTGTTTTTT.